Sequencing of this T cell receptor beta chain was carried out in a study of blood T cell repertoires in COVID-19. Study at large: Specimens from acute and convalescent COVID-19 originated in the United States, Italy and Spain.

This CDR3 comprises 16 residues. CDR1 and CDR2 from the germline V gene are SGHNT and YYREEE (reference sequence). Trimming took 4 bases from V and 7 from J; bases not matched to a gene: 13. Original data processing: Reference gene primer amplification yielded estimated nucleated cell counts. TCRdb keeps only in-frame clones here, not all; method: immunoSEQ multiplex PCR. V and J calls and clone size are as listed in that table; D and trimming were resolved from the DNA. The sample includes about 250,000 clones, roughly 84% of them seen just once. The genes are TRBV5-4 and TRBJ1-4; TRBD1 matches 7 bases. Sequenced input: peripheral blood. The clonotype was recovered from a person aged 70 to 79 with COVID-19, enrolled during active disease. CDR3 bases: TGTGCCAGCAGCACGGCCGGTCGGGCAGGGGGTGAAAAACTGTTTTTT. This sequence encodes CASSTAGRAGGEKLFF.